The clone carrying this TCR beta chain was counted a single time. Its antigen remains unidentified. This specimen belongs to a study of cytomegalovirus exposure and HLA in healthy donors. In the study overall: As released early, the data held 80 million to 90 million unique TCRs from HLA-typed donors.

Whole-study findings and limits: The authors reported that TCR beta sequences could predict HLA-A and HLA-B alleles. These predictions were accurate for most subjects in the first cohort. The study labeled 150 to 200 TCR beta chains cytomegalovirus-associated.

This PCR relied on a set of 60 Vbeta primers and 13 Jbeta primers. Using immunoSEQ multiplex PCR, the repertoire was profiled, and TCRdb retains in-frame clones only, with some absent. Here the sample spans roughly 150,000 clones, 82% being singletons. Germline V gives CDR1 SGHVS, CDR2 FQNEAQ. Trimming removed 2 bases from V and 4 bases from J, with 20 bases in between. The CDR3 runs to 17 residues. Source material: PBMCs. The sequence was collected from a male donor in good health and CMV-seropositive. V and J are TRBV7-8 and TRBJ1-1; D unresolved. The CDR3 protein is CASSLLGMYTAVTEAFF. CDR3 nucleotide sequence: TGTGCCAGCAGCTTACTAGGGATGTACACAGCGGTCACTGAAGCTTTCTTT.